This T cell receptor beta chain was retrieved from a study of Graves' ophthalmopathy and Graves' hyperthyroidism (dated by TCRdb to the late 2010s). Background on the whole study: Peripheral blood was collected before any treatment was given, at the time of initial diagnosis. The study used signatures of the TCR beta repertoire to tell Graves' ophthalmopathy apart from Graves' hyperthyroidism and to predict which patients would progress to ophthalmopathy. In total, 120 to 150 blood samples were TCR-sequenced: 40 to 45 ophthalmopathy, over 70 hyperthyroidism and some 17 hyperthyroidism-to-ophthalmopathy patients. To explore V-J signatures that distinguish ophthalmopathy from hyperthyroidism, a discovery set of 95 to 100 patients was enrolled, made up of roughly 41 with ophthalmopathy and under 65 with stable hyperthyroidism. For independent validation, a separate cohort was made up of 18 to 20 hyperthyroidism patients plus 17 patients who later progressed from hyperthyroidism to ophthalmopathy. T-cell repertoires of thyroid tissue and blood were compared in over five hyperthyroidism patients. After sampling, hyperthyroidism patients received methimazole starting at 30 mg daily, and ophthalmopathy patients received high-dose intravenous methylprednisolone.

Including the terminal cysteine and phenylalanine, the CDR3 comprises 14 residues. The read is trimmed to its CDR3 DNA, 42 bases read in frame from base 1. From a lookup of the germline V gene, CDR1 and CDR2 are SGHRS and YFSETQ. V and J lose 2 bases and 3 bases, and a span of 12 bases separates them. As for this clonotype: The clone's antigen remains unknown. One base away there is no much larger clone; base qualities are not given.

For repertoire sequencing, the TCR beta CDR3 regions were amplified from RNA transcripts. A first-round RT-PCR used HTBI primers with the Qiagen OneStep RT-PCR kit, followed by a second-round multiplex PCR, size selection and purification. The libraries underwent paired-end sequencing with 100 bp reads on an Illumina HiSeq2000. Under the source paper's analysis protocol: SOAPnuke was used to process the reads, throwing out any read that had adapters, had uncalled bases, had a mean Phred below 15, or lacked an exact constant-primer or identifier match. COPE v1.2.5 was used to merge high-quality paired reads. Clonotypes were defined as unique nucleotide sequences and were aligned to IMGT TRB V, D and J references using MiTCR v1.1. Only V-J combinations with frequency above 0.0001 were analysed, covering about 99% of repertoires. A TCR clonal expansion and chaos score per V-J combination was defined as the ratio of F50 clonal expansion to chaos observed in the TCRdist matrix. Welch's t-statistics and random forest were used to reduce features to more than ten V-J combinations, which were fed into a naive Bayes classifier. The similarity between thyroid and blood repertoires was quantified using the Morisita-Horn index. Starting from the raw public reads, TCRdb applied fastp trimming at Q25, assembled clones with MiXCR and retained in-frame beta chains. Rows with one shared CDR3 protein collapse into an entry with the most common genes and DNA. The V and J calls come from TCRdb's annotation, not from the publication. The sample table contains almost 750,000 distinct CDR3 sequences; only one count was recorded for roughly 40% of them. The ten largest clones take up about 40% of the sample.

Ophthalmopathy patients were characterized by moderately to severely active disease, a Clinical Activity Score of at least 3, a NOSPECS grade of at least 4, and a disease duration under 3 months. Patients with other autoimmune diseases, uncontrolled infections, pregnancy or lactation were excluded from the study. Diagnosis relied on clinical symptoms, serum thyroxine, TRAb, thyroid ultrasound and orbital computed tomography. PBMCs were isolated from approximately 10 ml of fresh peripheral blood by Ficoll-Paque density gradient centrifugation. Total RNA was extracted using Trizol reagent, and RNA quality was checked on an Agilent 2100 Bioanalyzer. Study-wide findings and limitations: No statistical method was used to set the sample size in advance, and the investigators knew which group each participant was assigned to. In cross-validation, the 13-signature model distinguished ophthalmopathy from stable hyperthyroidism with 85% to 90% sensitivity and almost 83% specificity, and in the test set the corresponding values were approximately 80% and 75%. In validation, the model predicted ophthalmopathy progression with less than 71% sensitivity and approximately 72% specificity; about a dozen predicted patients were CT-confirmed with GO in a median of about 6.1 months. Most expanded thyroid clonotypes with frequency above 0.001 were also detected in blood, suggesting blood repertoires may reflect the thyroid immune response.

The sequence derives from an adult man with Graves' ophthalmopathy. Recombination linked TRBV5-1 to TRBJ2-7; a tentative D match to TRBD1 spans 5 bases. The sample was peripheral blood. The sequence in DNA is TGCGCCAGCAGCTTACCGACAGCCAGCTACGAGCAGTACTTC. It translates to CASSLPTASYEQYF.